Listed below are T cell receptor beta chains from one sample, sequenced in a study of T cells after yellow fever vaccination. TCRdb recomputed calls from the 5' RACE reads with MiXCR, one row per CDR3 protein. The data show some 350,000 distinct CDR3 sequences, roughly 11% seen once. Here the sequenced sample was PBMCs, taken on the day of the first yellow fever vaccination. These receptors originate from a man younger than 35 who received the YFV17D yellow fever vaccine. Each CDR3 is given with its conserved first and last residue. Size values are once, few and many counts, or a class for expanded clones, and some rows have none.

-,TRBV20-1,CSAIPSGGAGETQYF
many,TRBV7-3,CASSSRQGSTDTQYF
few,TRBV28,CASSIGGTEAFF
-,TRBV6-2/TRBV6-3,CASFKDGYTF
many,TRBV5-1,CASSLGGSNNSPLHF
few,TRBV12-3/TRBV12-4,CASRGLAGGGPEQYF
few,TRBV15,CATSRAGSYEQYF
many,TRBV7-2,CASSRGGGGGNQPQHF
-,TRBV7-9,CASSLGTRVGQPQHF
few,TRBV4-2,CASSQGQGGATEAFF
-,TRBV12-3/TRBV12-4,CASSLDRGWSPLHF
-,TRBV7-2,CASSPEAGAEAFF
-,TRBV12-3/TRBV12-4,CASEQSNTGELFF
few,TRBV7-9,CASSLWGNGNQPQHF
few,TRBV7-2,CASSLDGGWADTQYF
-,TRBV4-1,CASSHQTGEETQYF
-,TRBV25-1,CASTPVQYQETQYF
-,TRBV5-1,CASSLITNSPLHF
few,TRBV12-3/TRBV12-4,CASSPRTGLGDTQYF
few,TRBV7-2,CASSGLAGYWGQFF
-,TRBV5-4,CASSAVSGDEQFF
many,TRBV7-2,CASSFTVPYNEQFF
few,TRBV20-1,CSAGDRGTEKLFF
-,TRBV15,CATSRAIGSGELFF
-,TRBV11-2,CASSSVVVVDPQYF
-,TRBV7-8,CASSLALSQGYEQYF
-,TRBV9,CASSALYSGNQETQYF
-,TRBV4-1,CASSQEQGQSYGYTF
many,TRBV12-3/TRBV12-4,CASRPHRDEKLFF
few,TRBV7-2,CASTTSQAGEGELFF
-,TRBV9,CASSPRDRGNTEAFF
few,TRBV5-8,CASSPGTSGGLYNEQFF